This T cell receptor (beta chain) was captured by sequencing in a study of breast tumors, draining lymph nodes, adjacent tissues. Findings and caveats of the study: Luminal-like breast cancer showed significantly greater tumor-nontumor repertoire similarity than basal-like breast cancer did. Compared with lymph nodes, tumors were less diverse; compared with nontumor tissue, more.

MiXCR, run by TCRdb on the multiplex PCR reads, gives a single entry per CDR3 protein. The profile shows 250,000 or so distinct CDR3 sequences, around 31% of them singletons. This clonotype was picked up many times. Its specificity is unknown. Samples came from axillary lymph nodes draining the breast cancer. Germline V gives CDR1 DFQATT, CDR2 SNEGSKA (reference sequence). Deletions cut 2 bases from V and 0 bases from J, with 11 bases between. This CDR3 has 15 residues. The sample taken for sequencing was axillary lymph node tissue. The chain couples TRBV20-1 to TRBJ2-1, with a tentative D call TRBD2 (6 bases). The source is a female donor with breast cancer. Some clones in this sample may be carry-over from other donors' samples. The CDR3 here is CSARKSGDSYNEQFF. The CDR3 region has the DNA TGCAGTGCTAGAAAATCGGGAGACTCCTACAATGAGCAGTTCTTC.